Below are 27 T cell receptor beta chains sequenced from a single sample in a study of blood T cell repertoires in COVID-19. Profiling relied on immunoSEQ multiplex PCR, and the TCRdb table lists in-frame clones only, not all of them. The sample has fewer than 250,000 clones, 84% seen once. Input material: peripheral blood. Source of these receptors: a man aged 50 to 60 with acute or convalescent COVID-19.

The chain is built from TRBV7-6 and TRBJ1-2, with TRBD1 matching over 7 bases. This CDR3 comprises 12 residues. Germline V gene data show CDR1 as SGHVS and CDR2 as FNYEAQ. Unmatched junction bases numbered 5, after V lost 5 bases and J lost 8 bases. CDR3 coding DNA: TGTGCCAGCAGCCCGACAGGGAACGGCTACACCTTC. Amino acid sequence: CASSPTGNGYTF.

This clone occurred a few times. The chain carries TRBV12-3 or TRBV12-4 and TRBJ1-4; D is unclear. Trimming shortened V by 5 bases and J by 8 bases, and 12 bases separated the two germline ends. This CDR3 has 13 amino acids. The CDR3 reads CASSNGVREKLFF. CDR3 bases: TGTGCCAGCAGTAACGGGGTCAGGGAAAAACTGTTTTTT.

This chain links TRBV28 with TRBJ2-3; D is undetermined. Germline V gives CDR1 MDHEN, CDR2 SYDVKM. Trimming removed 3 bases from V and 2 bases from J, with 9 bases in between. CDR3 length: 14 residues. CDR3 sequence: CASSFARDTDTQYF. CDR3 bases: TGTGCCAGCAGTTTTGCGAGAGACACAGATACGCAGTATTTT.

The J gene is TRBJ1-6, the V gene TRBV9, with D perhaps TRBD1 (5 bases). This CDR3 has 17 residues. Trimming pared 3 bases from V and 0 bases from J, leaving 13 bases between. From germline, CDR1 is SGDLS and CDR2 YYNGEE. CDR3 sequence reads: CASSETVRSSYNSPLHF. The CDR3 nucleotides are TGTGCCAGCAGCGAGACAGTTCGGAGCTCCTATAATTCACCCCTCCACTTT. Filled out from reference TRBV9 and TRBJ1-6, the complete variable domain reads DSGVTQTPKHLITATGQRVTLRCSPRSGDLSVYWYQQSLDQGLQFLIQYYNGEERAKGNILERFSAQQFPDLHSELNLSSLELGDSALYFCASSETVRSSYNSPLHFGNGTRLTVT.

The J gene is TRBJ2-7, the V gene TRBV6-2 or TRBV6-3; possible D gene TRBD1, 5 bases. V was trimmed by 2 bases and J by 0 bases, leaving 11 bases between them. The germline gives CDR1 MNHEY, CDR2 SVGEGT. The CDR3 is made up of 15 amino acids. The CDR3 DNA sequence: TGTGCCAGCAGTTACCCGCAGGGTAGCTCCTACGAGCAGTACTTC. This translates into CASSYPQGSSYEQYF.

The gene calls are TRBV5-4 and TRBJ1-4, with D maybe TRBD1 (5 bases). CDR3 length: 13 residues. Deletions cut 3 bases from V and 4 bases from J, with 7 bases between. Germline-derived CDR1 and CDR2 are SGHNT and YYREEE (reference sequence). CDR3 in amino acids: CASSWGGNEKLFF. In DNA, the CDR3 is TGTGCCAGCAGCTGGGGCGGTAATGAAAAACTGTTTTTT.

The genes are TRBV6-5 and TRBJ2-1; 10 nucleotides align to TRBD2. The CDR3 consists of 15 residues. Trimming cost V 6 bases and J 6 bases; bases outside gene matches: 8. Per the germline V gene, CDR1 is MNHEY and CDR2 is SVGAGI. The CDR3 is CASRKRGGVGNEQFF. CDR3 in DNA: TGTGCCAGCAGGAAGCGGGGGGGCGTTGGCAATGAGCAGTTCTTC.

The CDR3 loop is CASSLAARGLYEQYF. The CDR3 DNA follows: TGTGCCAGCAGTCTTGCCGCCAGGGGGCTATACGAGCAGTACTTC. The J gene is TRBJ2-7, the V gene TRBV28, with TRBD1 matching over 8 bases. The CDR3 has 15 residues. Germline lookup yields CDR1 MDHEN and CDR2 SYDVKM. V dropped 5 bases and J dropped 4; count of bases not matched to a gene: 10.

The V and J genes are TRBV27 and TRBJ1-1; TRBD1 aligns across 8 bases. This CDR3 spans 15 amino acids. V was pared by 0 bases and J by 7 bases, with 7 bases of the junction left unmatched. Germline V gene data show CDR1 as MNHEY and CDR2 as SMNVEV (reference sequence). The CDR3 DNA follows: TGTGCCAGCAGTTTATCGCAAACAGGGGGGAATGAAGCTTTCTTT. Its protein is CASSLSQTGGNEAFF.

This chain uses TRBV24-1 with TRBJ2-1, with TRBD2 as a possible D gene (7 bases). The CDR3 extends over 14 amino acids. Germline V gene sequence: CDR1 KGHDR, CDR2 SFDVKD. V gave up 9 bases and J gave up 7 bases, with 18 bases separating them. CDR3 protein: CATGGGAGENEQFF. The CDR3 nucleotides read TGTGCCACCGGAGGGGGGGCAGGGGAGAATGAGCAGTTCTTC.

This chain connects TRBV5-1 to TRBJ1-3; D is unresolved. The V gene lost 0 bases and the J gene lost 0 bases, with 7 bases spanning the gap. Germline V gene sequence: CDR1 SGHRS, CDR2 YFSETQ. The CDR3 totals 15 residues. CDR3 DNA: TGCGCCAGCAGCTTGGTAGAGCACTCTGGAAACACCATATATTTT. Translation: CASSLVEHSGNTIYF.

V is TRBV7-9 and J is TRBJ2-3, with 11 positions matching TRBD2. V was pared by 4 bases and J by 4 bases, with 7 bases of the junction left unmatched. Germline assignment: CDR1 SEHNR and CDR2 FQNEAQ (reference sequence). This CDR3 contains 16 residues. The CDR3 protein is CASSSGIAGGPDTQYF. CDR3 in DNA: TGTGCCAGCAGCTCTGGGATAGCGGGAGGGCCAGATACGCAGTATTTT. Based on the CDR3 plus reference TRBV7-9 and TRBJ2-3, the full variable domain is DTGVSQNPRHKITKRGQNVTFRCDPISEHNRLYWYRQTLGQGPEFLTYFQNEAQLEKSRLLSDRFSAERPKGSFSTLEIQRTEQGDSAMYLCASSSGIAGGPDTQYFGPGTRLTVL.

The chain recombines TRBV4-1 with TRBJ2-3; TRBD2 is a possible D gene (6 bases). Germline assignment: CDR1 MGHRA and CDR2 YSYEKL. CDR3 length equals 15 residues. V dropped 0 bases and J dropped 0 bases, with 7 bases sitting between them. CDR3 in DNA: TGCGCCAGCAGCCAAGATGGGACTAGCACAGATACGCAGTATTTT. It encodes CASSQDGTSTDTQYF.

The chain combines TRBV19 with TRBJ2-3; 9 nucleotides align to TRBD1. The germline gives CDR1 LNHDA, CDR2 SQIVND (reference sequence). J gave up 4 bases and V 5 bases, and 10 bases lay outside the gene matches. The CDR3 is 16 amino acids. CDR3 DNA sequence: TGTGCCAGTAGTCTGTGGGACAGGGCGTCGGCAGATACGCAGTATTTT. The encoded protein is CASSLWDRASADTQYF.

This rearrangement joins TRBV28 to TRBJ2-2; 8 bases are shared with TRBD2. CDR3 length: 14 amino acids. The V segment lost 6 bases and the J segment 6 bases; nucleotides outside the gene matches: 6. Germline V lookup: CDR1 MDHEN, CDR2 SYDVKM. The CDR3 nucleotides are TGTGCCAGCAGATATAGCGGGACCGCCGGGGAGCTGTTTTTT. Translated: CASRYSGTAGELFF.

This clone was counted a few times. The chain joins TRBV9 to TRBJ2-3, with D maybe TRBD2 (6 bases). V lost 1 base to trimming and J lost 3 bases, with 12 bases between them. Germline assignment: CDR1 SGDLS and CDR2 YYNGEE. The CDR3 covers 15 residues. CDR3 nucleotide sequence: TGTGCCAGCAGCGTACATCAACGGGGGACAGATACGCAGTATTTT. Residues: CASSVHQRGTDTQYF. Full variable domain (remainder filled in from reference TRBV9 and TRBJ2-3): DSGVTQTPKHLITATGQRVTLRCSPRSGDLSVYWYQQSLDQGLQFLIQYYNGEERAKGNILERFSAQQFPDLHSELNLSSLELGDSALYFCASSVHQRGTDTQYFGPGTRLTVL.

The chain is built from TRBV5-4 and TRBJ2-2, with TRBD2 as a possible D gene (7 bases). This CDR3 comprises 15 residues. V lost 5 bases and J lost 5, with 16 bases in between. Per the germline V gene, CDR1 is SGHNT and CDR2 is YYREEE (reference sequence). The CDR3 is CASSRGGGVTGELFF. For the CDR3, the DNA is TGTGCCAGCAGTCGAGGGGGAGGGGTTACCGGGGAGCTGTTTTTT. The whole variable domain, remainder taken from reference TRBV5-4 and TRBJ2-2, is ETGVTQSPTHLIKTRGQQVTLRCSSQSGHNTVSWYQQALGQGPQFIFQYYREEENGRGNFPPRFSGLQFPNYSSELNVNALELDDSALYLCASSRGGGVTGELFFGEGSRLTVL.

The V call is TRBV30, the J call TRBJ1-1; D is uncertain. The CDR3 has 12 residues. Trimming shortened V by 4 bases and J by 0 bases, and 6 bases separated the two germline ends. Looked up from germline, CDR1 is GTSNPN and CDR2 is SVGIG (reference sequence). The CDR3 DNA sequence: TGTGCCTGGATCGGGGTGAACACTGAAGCTTTCTTT. It translates to CAWIGVNTEAFF.

This chain uses TRBV9 with TRBJ2-1; the D gene is possibly TRBD2 (5 bases). The germline CDR1 and CDR2 sequences are SGDLS and YYNGEE. Trimming took off 6 bases at V and 1 base at J, with 14 bases between the two ends. The length of the CDR3 is 15 residues. The DNA for the CDR3 is TGTGCCAGCACCAAGGAGGATGCGTCCTACAATGAGCAGTTCTTC. The encoded protein is CASTKEDASYNEQFF.

The genes are TRBV11-2 and TRBJ1-5; TRBD1 might be the D (5 bases). This CDR3 has 16 amino acids. Trimming left V 5 bases short and J 6 bases short, with 20 bases between. Germline-derived CDR1 and CDR2 are SGHAT and FQNNGV. The CDR3 DNA is TGTGCCAGCAGCCCTATTGGGGGGGATGTCGGTCAGCCCCAGCATTTT. This gives the protein CASSPIGGDVGQPQHF.

V usage is TRBV18 and J usage is TRBJ2-7, with TRBD2 matching over 11 bases. Germline V CDR1 and CDR2: KGHSH, LQKENI. This CDR3 comprises 15 residues. V dropped 2 bases and J dropped 2; count of bases not matched to a gene: 2. CDR3 sequence: CASSPVLAGAYEQYF. The CDR3 region has the DNA TGTGCCAGCTCACCAGTACTAGCGGGGGCCTACGAGCAGTACTTC.

This clone was recorded once. V gene TRBV28 combines with J gene TRBJ1-1, with D maybe TRBD1 (5 bases). V lost 7 bases, J lost 1 base, and 10 bases lay in between. Germline CDR1 reads MDHEN; CDR2 reads SYDVKM. The CDR3 extends over 13 amino acids. CDR3 bases: TGTGCCAGCACCATGACAGCGAACACTGAAGCTTTCTTT. This encodes CASTMTANTEAFF.

The CDR3: CASSERGGTGELFF. The CDR3 DNA sequence: TGTGCCAGCAGTGAAAGGGGGGGTACCGGGGAGCTGTTTTTT. V is TRBV2 and J is TRBJ2-2; a weak D match, TRBD2 (7 bases). Per the germline V gene, CDR1 is SNHLY and CDR2 is FYNNEI. The CDR3 spans 14 residues. V was shortened by 2 bases and J by 5 bases, with 9 bases between the two germline ends.

This clone was seen a few times. The CDR3 nucleotides are TGCGCCAGCAGCCAAGGACAGGGAGCTCCGGGCGAGCAGTACTTC. It encodes CASSQGQGAPGEQYF. The V call is TRBV4-1, the J call TRBJ2-7; 7 bases map to TRBD1. CDR1 is MGHRA and CDR2 is YSYEKL in the germline V gene. V dropped 1 base and J dropped 6; count of bases not matched to a gene: 9. The CDR3 sequence is 15 residues long.

Only a few counts were recorded for this clone. The chain recombines TRBV11-3 with TRBJ2-7, with TRBD1 matching 8 bases. Trimming took 4 bases from V and 0 from J; bases not matched to a gene: 2. The germline gives CDR1 SGHNT, CDR2 YENEEA. The CDR3 extends over 14 amino acids. CDR3 coding DNA: TGTGCCAGCAGCTCAGGGGGCGACTCCTACGAGCAGTACTTC. Its protein product is CASSSGGDSYEQYF.

The V gene is TRBV14, the J gene TRBJ1-2, with D uncertain. This CDR3 has 13 amino acids. CDR1 and CDR2 (germline): SGHDN, FVKESK. V shed 1 base and J shed 6 bases, with 9 bases lying between them. The CDR3: CASSQGAVNGYTF. The CDR3 nucleotides are TGTGCCAGCAGCCAAGGGGCCGTAAATGGCTACACCTTC.

The V gene is TRBV9, the J gene TRBJ2-5, with 8 bases aligning to TRBD2. The V and J ends lost 4 bases and 4 bases, in that order; junction bases with no gene match: 6. CDR3 size: 14 residues. Germline-derived CDR1 and CDR2 are SGDLS and YYNGEE. The CDR3 here is CASSMTSVRETQYF. The CDR3 DNA sequence: TGTGCCAGCAGCATGACTAGCGTGCGAGAGACCCAGTACTTC.